Listed here is a single T cell receptor (beta chain). No antigen is known for it. The J segment lost 8 bases and the V segment lost 2 bases, leaving 3 bases of the junction unmatched. The V gene's germline CDR1 is SEHNR and CDR2 FQNEAQ (reference sequence). The length of the CDR3 is 13 residues. TCRdb called the reads again in MiXCR, with one record for every CDR3 protein. The table includes approximately 600,000 distinct CDR3 sequences, about 39% detected once. These data originate in a study of T cell repertoires in cytomegalovirus infection. On the study more broadly: CMV epitopes that were recently identified and HLA-C-restricted were used alongside well-studied HLA-B-restricted ones.

Study-wide results and limits: There were HLA-C-restricted CMV-specific TCR beta clonotypes dominating the ex vivo response.

This sequence originates from a human donor in good health (CMV status not recorded). Some clones in this sample may be carry-over from other donors' samples. The sample consisted of cultured PBMCs, taken from culture after CMV antigen stimulation. V and J are TRBV7-9 and TRBJ1-2; 9 bases fit TRBD1. CDR3 bases: TGTGCCAGCAGCTTATGGACAGGGGAAGGCTACACCTTC. It specifies CASSLWTGEGYTF.